What follows are 27 T cell receptor beta chains derived from one specimen sequenced in a study of T cell repertoires in cytomegalovirus infection. These receptors have no known antigen. TCRdb recomputed calls from the reads with MiXCR, one row per CDR3 protein. The sample has fewer than 60,000 distinct CDR3 sequences, about 20% seen once; the top ten hold just under 80%. The material was CD8+ T cells from cultured PBMCs, obtained from culture after CMV antigen stimulation. The receptors here all came from a human donor in good health (CMV status not recorded). Some clones in this sample may be carry-over from other donors' samples.

This clonotype has only a few counts. The gene calls are TRBV7-2 and TRBJ2-5; tentative D call: TRBD1 (6 bases). The ends were cut back, 1 base at V and 4 bases at J, with 13 bases in the middle. CDR1 is SGHTA, CDR2 FQGNSA, per germline. The CDR3 extends over 15 amino acids. The CDR3 DNA reads TGTGCCAGCAGCTTAGGAGGGGGAGCGGCAGAGACCCAGTACTTC. Translating gives CASSLGGGAAETQYF.

This clonotype was picked up a small number of times. This chain's CDR3 is CASSLGPINQPQHF. The CDR3 DNA follows: TGTGCCAGCAGTTTAGGGCCGATCAATCAGCCCCAGCATTTT. J is TRBJ1-5 and V is TRBV12-3 or TRBV12-4; the D is unclear. V was trimmed by 1 base and J by 3 bases, leaving 7 bases between them. CDR3 size: 14 residues.

This clonotype was observed a few times. CDR3 protein: CASSAGSNNEKLFF. The CDR3 nucleotides are TGTGCCAGCAGTGCGGGCAGTAATAATGAAAAACTGTTTTTT. The chain uses TRBV28 and TRBJ1-4, with D uncertain. The V and J ends lost 5 bases and 4 bases respectively, with 11 bases between them. CDR3 length: 14 amino acids. CDR1 is MDHEN and CDR2 is SYDVKM in the germline V gene.

This clonotype was detected ten times or more. The V gene is TRBV7-8, the J gene TRBJ1-5, with D possibly TRBD1 on 6 matching bases. In germline, CDR1 is SGHVS, CDR2 FQNEAQ. Trimming stripped 5 bases from V and 6 bases from J, with 23 bases between. This CDR3 is built from 17 residues. DNA for the CDR3: TGTGCCAGCAGCCCAGATCTACACTTACAGGGTAGTCAGCCCCAGCATTTT. This gives the protein CASSPDLHLQGSQPQHF. Filled out from reference TRBV7-8 and TRBJ1-5, the complete variable domain reads GAGVSQSPRYKVAKRGQDVALRCDPISGHVSLFWYQQALGQGPEFLTYFQNEAQLDKSGLPSDRFFAERPEGSVSTLKIQRTQQEDSAVYLCASSPDLHLQGSQPQHFGDGTRLSIL.

The V gene is TRBV12-3 or TRBV12-4, the J gene TRBJ2-1; 12 bases match TRBD2. With V trimmed by 5 bases and J by 8 bases, 7 bases remained unmatched. The CDR3 extends over 15 amino acids. The CDR3 loop is CASSLRTSGVDEQFF. In nucleotides, the CDR3 is TGTGCCAGCAGTCTCCGGACTAGCGGGGTAGATGAGCAGTTCTTC.

V usage is TRBV5-5 and J usage is TRBJ1-5; D is ambiguous. The CDR3 length is 14 residues. CDR1 and CDR2 (germline): SGHKS, YYEKEE (reference sequence). V was clipped by 1 base and J by 4 bases, with 9 bases between them. The CDR3 protein is CASSLRADNQPQHF. CDR3 DNA sequence: TGTGCCAGCAGCTTGAGGGCAGATAATCAGCCCCAGCATTTT. The entire variable domain, with the rest obtained from reference TRBV5-5 and TRBJ1-5, is as follows: DAGVTQSPTHLIKTRGQQVTLRCSPISGHKSVSWYQQVLGQGPQFIFQYYEKEERGRGNFPDRFSARQFPNYSSELNVNALLLGDSALYLCASSLRADNQPQHFGDGTRLSIL.

The J gene is TRBJ1-1, the V gene TRBV6-1; D is undetermined. CDR1 and CDR2 from the germline V gene are MNHNS and SASEGT. The length of the CDR3 is 14 residues. The V gene lost 7 bases and the J gene lost 5 bases, with 17 bases spanning the gap. CDR3 in amino acids: CASTGDPRWTEAFF. The CDR3 DNA reads TGTGCCAGCACCGGAGACCCGAGGTGGACTGAAGCTTTCTTT.

In its sample, this clonotype was seen a few times. The chain combines TRBV6-2 or TRBV6-3 with TRBJ2-3, with D maybe TRBD2 (7 bases). V lost 3 bases and J lost 4, with 14 bases in between. The CDR3 is 15 residues long. The germline gives CDR1 MNHEY, CDR2 SVGEGT. CDR3 coding DNA: TGTGCCAGCAGTTATCTGGGCGGGGGCGCAGATACGCAGTATTTT. It codes for CASSYLGGGADTQYF.

This clonotype was counted only a few times. The V gene is TRBV7-2, the J gene TRBJ2-3; TRBD1 aligns across 11 bases. CDR3 size: 17 residues. Unmatched junction bases numbered 7, after V lost 1 base and J lost 4 bases. Germline CDR1 SGHTA, CDR2 FQGNSA. The CDR3 here is CASSLGRRDRGSDTQYF. The CDR3 DNA is TGTGCCAGCAGCTTAGGTCGCCGGGACAGGGGGTCAGATACGCAGTATTTT.

The rearrangement joins TRBV6-5 to TRBJ2-5, with a tentative D call TRBD1 (6 bases). V lost 6 bases to trimming and J lost 2 bases, with 25 bases between them. The germline CDR1 and CDR2 sequences are MNHEY and SVGAGI. The CDR3 consists of 18 residues. The CDR3 sequence: CASRLRDTESTIQETQYF. The CDR3 nucleotides are TGTGCCAGCAGACTCCGGGACACGGAGTCTACTATTCAAGAGACCCAGTACTTC.

The CDR3 DNA is TGTGCCAGCAGCTACGTCTCAGGAAGCTATGGCTACACCTTC. Protein sequence: CASSYVSGSYGYTF. V usage is TRBV7-2 and J usage is TRBJ1-2; D unresolved. Germline V gene sequence: CDR1 SGHTA, CDR2 FQGNSA. V lost 4 bases, J lost 4 bases, and 13 bases lay in between. This CDR3 spans 14 amino acids.

V and J are TRBV12-3 or TRBV12-4 and TRBJ2-3, with TRBD2 matching 7 bases. This CDR3 is 14 amino acids long. The trim removed 6 bases at V and 2 bases at J, leaving 5 bases unmatched. CDR3 in amino acids: CASSGAGVTDTQYF. In nucleotides, the CDR3 is TGTGCCAGCAGCGGGGCGGGGGTCACAGATACGCAGTATTTT.

This clonotype was counted a few times. The chain employs TRBV12-3 or TRBV12-4 and TRBJ1-1; D call uncertain. With 6 bases removed from V and 8 bases from J, the gap between germline ends came to 13 bases. The CDR3 covers 12 residues. The CDR3 loop is CASSSIVKEAFF. The CDR3 DNA reads TGTGCCAGCAGCTCGATCGTCAAGGAAGCTTTCTTT.

This clonotype was observed a few times. The chain carries TRBV19 and TRBJ1-1; D might be TRBD1 (5 bases). Per germline, CDR1 LNHDA and CDR2 SQIVND (reference sequence). V was shortened by 1 base and J by 5 bases, with 11 bases between the two germline ends. This CDR3 spans 14 amino acids. Written as DNA, the CDR3 is TGTGCCAGTAGTATAGGTCCCGGGGGGACTGAAGCTTTCTTT. Translating it yields CASSIGPGGTEAFF. The variable domain in full, completed from reference TRBV19 and TRBJ1-1, reads DGGITQSPKYLFRKEGQNVTLSCEQNLNHDAMYWYRQDPGQGLRLIYYSQIVNDFQKGDIAEGYSVSREKKESFPLTVTSAQKNPTAFYLCASSIGPGGTEAFFGQGTRLTVV.

This clonotype has a count of ten or more. This sequence joins TRBV27 and TRBJ2-1, with D unclear. Trimming cost V 3 bases and J 7 bases, with 7 bases left between them. Germline-derived CDR1 and CDR2 are MNHEY and SMNVEV (reference sequence). The length of the CDR3 is 12 residues. The chain's CDR3 is CASSFNANEQFF. CDR3 in DNA: TGTGCCAGCAGTTTTAATGCGAATGAGCAGTTCTTC.

The chain couples TRBV6-2 or TRBV6-3 to TRBJ2-1, with D hard to call. Germline-derived CDR1 and CDR2 are MNHEY and SVGEGT. Between the trimmed V and J ends, which lost 3 bases and 2 bases, there was a span of 20 bases. The CDR3 has 18 residues. The CDR3 sequence: CASSYPQHWGPTYNEQFF. The CDR3 DNA reads as TGTGCCAGCAGTTATCCCCAGCACTGGGGTCCAACCTACAATGAGCAGTTCTTC.

J is TRBJ1-3 and V is TRBV7-2; TRBD1 agrees at 8 bases. This CDR3 contains 16 residues. The J segment lost 4 bases and the V segment lost 4 bases, leaving 9 bases of the junction unmatched. Germline V CDR1 and CDR2: SGHTA, FQGNSA. The CDR3 bases are TGTGCCAGCAGCTACTCCCCCAGGGGGCTGGGAAACACCATATATTTT. Translating it yields CASSYSPRGLGNTIYF.

This clonotype has more than one count but fewer than ten. V gene TRBV19 combines with J gene TRBJ1-1; D gene uncertain. Germline CDR1 reads LNHDA; CDR2 reads SQIVND (reference sequence). The germline V and J ends were trimmed by 6 bases and 5 bases, with 13 bases remaining between them. CDR3 length: 13 amino acids. The CDR3 DNA follows: TGTGCCAGTAGCCGCCTGACGGTGACTGAAGCTTTCTTT. It yields the protein CASSRLTVTEAFF.

This chain links TRBV29-1 with TRBJ1-1; no definite D call. CDR1 and CDR2 from the germline V gene are SQVTM and ANQGSEA. The CDR3 extends over 10 amino acids. Trimming pared 2 bases from V and 3 bases from J, leaving 1 base between. Written as DNA, the CDR3 is TGCAGCGTTGAATACACTGAAGCTTTCTTT. This translates into CSVEYTEAFF.

The sample holds a few counts of this clonotype. The chain uses TRBV12-3 or TRBV12-4 and TRBJ2-3; TRBD2 agrees at 12 bases. This CDR3 region has 15 residues. J lost 4 bases, V lost 5 bases, and 4 bases had no gene match. CDR3 DNA sequence: TGTGCCAGCAGTCCACTAGCGGGGGGCGCAGATACGCAGTATTTT. It specifies CASSPLAGGADTQYF.

This clonotype was seen only a few times. The V gene is TRBV4-1, the J gene TRBJ2-3; tentative D call: TRBD2 (5 bases). The CDR3 runs to 16 residues. The germline V gene encodes CDR1 MGHRA and CDR2 YSYEKL. V was shortened by 5 bases and J by 2 bases, with 17 bases between the two germline ends. This CDR3 is CASSFRTLDDTDTQYF. The CDR3 DNA reads as TGCGCCAGCAGCTTTCGGACTCTAGATGACACAGATACGCAGTATTTT.

The V call is TRBV6-2 or TRBV6-3, the J call TRBJ2-1; the D gene could be TRBD1 or TRBD2 (6 bases each). The CDR3 sequence is 14 residues long. Germline CDR1 and CDR2: MNHEY and SVGEGT. Trimming pared 8 bases from V and 5 bases from J, leaving 16 bases between. The CDR3 loop reads CASLPWGAHNEQFF. CDR3 DNA: TGTGCCAGCCTCCCATGGGGGGCCCACAATGAGCAGTTCTTC.

This clonotype was picked up a small number of times. The chain couples TRBV7-9 to TRBJ1-1; 8 bases are a match to TRBD1. The V gene end was trimmed by 4 bases and the J gene end by 2 bases; junction bases not matched to a gene: 3. Germline lookup yields CDR1 SEHNR and CDR2 FQNEAQ (reference sequence). The CDR3 spans 14 residues. DNA for the CDR3: TGTGCCAGCAGCTCCGGGACAGGCAACACTGAAGCTTTCTTT. It codes for CASSSGTGNTEAFF.

The V and J genes are TRBV6-5 and TRBJ1-5; TRBD1 agrees at 7 bases. Germline assignment: CDR1 MNHEY and CDR2 SVGAGI. Trimming at V came to 6 bases and at J to 4 bases, leaving 12 bases not matched to a gene. The CDR3 runs 16 residues. The CDR3 DNA is TGTGCCAGCAGCAATGTCCCAGACAGGGCGAATCAGCCCCAGCATTTT. As protein: CASSNVPDRANQPQHF.

The chain is built from TRBV27 and TRBJ1-1; perhaps TRBD1 as D (6 bases). Looked up from germline, CDR1 is MNHEY and CDR2 is SMNVEV (reference sequence). The CDR3 loop spans 13 amino acids. Trimming stripped 5 bases from V and 5 bases from J, with 12 bases between. The CDR3 region is CASSIRGQTEAFF. The CDR3 coding sequence is TGTGCCAGCAGTATCAGGGGTCAGACTGAAGCTTTCTTT.

J is TRBJ2-5 and V is TRBV6-6, with no clear D. The germline V and J ends were trimmed by 4 bases and 1 base, with 16 bases remaining between them. The CDR3 totals 16 residues. From germline, CDR1 is MNHNY and CDR2 SVGAGI (reference sequence). The CDR3 DNA reads as TGTGCCAGCAGTTCTGTGATGCGTGGCCCCCAAGAGACCCAGTACTTC. Its protein product is CASSSVMRGPQETQYF.

The V call is TRBV9, the J call TRBJ2-1; TRBD2 is a possible D gene (6 bases). Per the germline V gene, CDR1 is SGDLS and CDR2 is YYNGEE. This CDR3 comprises 10 residues. V gave up 4 bases and J gave up 13 bases, with 9 bases separating them. The CDR3 sequence: CASSWGLQFF. The DNA for the CDR3 is TGTGCCAGCAGCTGGGGACTCCAGTTCTTC. The variable domain in full, with the rest retrieved from reference TRBV9 and TRBJ2-1, is DSGVTQTPKHLITATGQRVTLRCSPRSGDLSVYWYQQSLDQGLQFLIQYYNGEERAKGNILERFSAQQFPDLHSELNLSSLELGDSALYFCASSWGLQFFGPGTRLTVL.